The present entry profiles one TCR beta chain with its context. The study recruited people aged about 18 to 90 years across roughly 23 US areas. Grouping used clinical history reported by participants in a survey and questionnaire. Profiled with immunoSEQ multiplex PCR; TCRdb holds only in-frame clones, not every one. The sample lists some 250,000 clones; approximately 91% were seen once. Germline CDR1 reads SGHTA; CDR2 reads FQGNSA. V lost 2 bases to trimming and J lost 3 bases, with 13 bases between them. This CDR3 has 15 residues. This entry is derived from a study of blood T cell repertoires in COVID-19. Study-level information: The United States, Italy and Spain supplied acute and convalescent COVID-19 samples.

This receptor was obtained from a human donor in a cohort exposed to, infected with or recovered from COVID-19 (not recorded which). The donor label of this sample is uncertain. The genes are TRBV7-2 and TRBJ1-2; TRBD1 is a possible D gene (5 bases). The sample taken for sequencing was PBMCs or T cells enriched from blood (not recorded which). CDR3 coding DNA: TGTGCCAGCAGCTTATTCTCGGGGGGAGACTATGGCTACACCTTC. It yields the protein CASSLFSGGDYGYTF. Supplemented by reference TRBV7-2 and TRBJ1-2, the full variable domain reads GAGVSQSPSNKVTEKGKDVELRCDPISGHTALYWYRQSLGQGLEFLIYFQGNSAPDKSGLPSDRFSAERTGGSVSTLTIQRTQQEDSAVYLCASSLFSGGDYGYTFGSGTRLTVV.